The next 10 T cell receptor beta chains were all read from a single sample in a study of cytomegalovirus exposure and HLA in healthy donors. Primers included in the PCR were 60 Vbeta and 13 Jbeta primers. TCRdb keeps only in-frame clones here, not all; method: immunoSEQ multiplex PCR. This sample has 57,000 or so clones; 75% to 85% occur once, and the top ten carry approximately 50%. The sample comprised PBMCs. The receptor set was obtained from a man aged 50 or older in good health and CMV-seropositive.

This clone was found a few times. This chain uses TRBV4-3 with TRBJ2-1; 8 nucleotides line up with TRBD1. The germline CDR1 and CDR2 sequences are LGHNA and YSLEER. V shed 4 bases and J 4 bases; nucleotides not matched to a gene: 3. The CDR3 is 14 amino acids. Here the CDR3 reads CASSPTGGYNEQFF. DNA of the CDR3: TGCGCCAGCAGCCCAACAGGGGGGTACAATGAGCAGTTCTTC.

V is TRBV11-2 and J is TRBJ2-7; 7 nucleotides align to TRBD2. This CDR3 is 15 amino acids long. The ends lost 6 bases at V and 3 bases at J; junction bases unmatched: 11. Germline-derived CDR1 and CDR2 are SGHAT and FQNNGV. The CDR3, as DNA: TGTGCCAGCAGGAAACAGGATGGGGACTACTACGAGCAGTACTTC. This translates into CASRKQDGDYYEQYF.

The chain employs TRBV5-1 and TRBJ2-1; D is possibly TRBD2 (5 bases). Trimming shortened V by 10 bases and J by 0 bases, and 14 bases separated the two germline ends. This CDR3 contains 14 residues. CDR1 is SGHRS and CDR2 is YFSETQ in the germline V gene. CDR3 in amino acids: CASEVGSSYNEQFF. DNA of the CDR3: TGCGCCTCCGAGGTAGGGAGCTCCTACAATGAGCAGTTCTTC.

The rearrangement joins TRBV6-1 to TRBJ1-1; D might be TRBD1 (6 bases). Germline CDR1 MNHNS, CDR2 SASEGT. The CDR3 length is 12 residues. Deletions cut 5 bases from V and 5 bases from J, with 9 bases between. Here the CDR3 DNA reads TGTGCCAGCAGTACAGGGATGACTGAAGCTTTCTTT. Protein product: CASSTGMTEAFF.

The chain is built from TRBV14 and TRBJ1-6; TRBD1 matches at 7 bases. Germline-derived CDR1 and CDR2 are SGHDN and FVKESK. V dropped 1 base and J dropped 7; count of bases not matched to a gene: 4. The length of the CDR3 is 15 residues. CDR3 nucleotide sequence: TGTGCCAGCAGCCAAGGACAGGGAAGGAATTCACCCCTCCACTTT. Its protein is CASSQGQGRNSPLHF.

The chain carries TRBV6-1 and TRBJ2-7; unclear D gene. The CDR3 contains 15 residues. Per germline, CDR1 MNHNS and CDR2 SASEGT. The V gene lost 0 bases and the J gene lost 4 bases, with 13 bases spanning the gap. CDR3 sequence (DNA): TGTGCCAGCAGTGAAGCCAACAGTCCTTGGTACGAGCAGTACTTC. It codes for CASSEANSPWYEQYF.

Written as DNA, the CDR3 is TGTGCCAGCAGCGTTGACAGTGCCTACGAGCAGTACTTC. Amino acid sequence: CASSVDSAYEQYF. J is TRBJ2-7 and V is TRBV9; D is possibly TRBD1 (5 bases). The germline CDR1 and CDR2 sequences are SGDLS and YYNGEE. The V end was cut by 2 bases, the J end by 2 bases, with 8 bases between. The CDR3 sequence is 13 residues long.

The CDR3 DNA reads TGCAGCGTTACTAGCTCCTACAATGAGCAGTTCTTC. Translated, it gives CSVTSSYNEQFF. This chain connects TRBV29-1 to TRBJ2-1; perhaps TRBD2 as D (5 bases). The ends were cut back, 5 bases at V and 0 bases at J, with 5 bases in the middle. CDR1 is SQVTM, CDR2 ANQGSEA, per germline. CDR3 size: 12 residues.

This clone was observed once. The chain employs TRBV4-3 and TRBJ2-7; D is possibly TRBD1 (6 bases). CDR3 length equals 14 residues. Germline CDR1 reads LGHNA; CDR2 reads YSLEER. Deletions cut 2 bases from V and 3 bases from J, with 11 bases between. CDR3 bases: TGCGCCAGCAGCCAAAGGGCAGGGGACTACGAGCAGTACTTC. Translation: CASSQRAGDYEQYF.

The chain couples TRBV4-2 to TRBJ2-7, with a possible D match to TRBD1 (6 bases). The germline V gene encodes CDR1 LGHNA and CDR2 YNFKEQ. The CDR3 has 14 residues. V was clipped by 4 bases and J by 2 bases, with 12 bases between them. The CDR3: CASSREQGTYEQYF. As DNA, the CDR3 is TGTGCCAGCAGCCGAGAACAGGGAACCTACGAGCAGTACTTC.